Sequencing of this T cell receptor beta chain was carried out in a study of blood T cell repertoires in COVID-19. The CDR3 runs to 17 residues. Germline CDR1 is SGDLS and CDR2 is YYNGEE. Trimming removed 0 bases from V and 0 bases from J; junction bases left unmatched: 5. TCRdb's table, derived via immunoSEQ multiplex PCR, lists solely in-frame clones and lacks some. The sample yields fewer than 130,000 clones, 82% seen once. The chain employs TRBV9 and TRBJ2-1, with 8 bases matching TRBD1. The clonotype originates from a woman in her sixties with acute or convalescent COVID-19. The sequenced sample consisted of peripheral blood. The CDR3 DNA reads TGTGCCAGCAGCGTAGGGTCTACAGGGGGCTCCTACAATGAGCAGTTCTTC. Its translation: CASSVGSTGGSYNEQFF.